The T cell receptor (beta chain) under discussion was sequenced for a study of T cell responses to AZD1222 COVID-19 vaccine. Study-level findings and limits: Repertoire samples came only from after the peak T cell response.

For this clone: Its antigen is currently unknown.

Profiled with immunoSEQ multiplex PCR; TCRdb holds only in-frame clones, not every one. The sample lists 180,000 or so clones, almost 90% occurring once. The V end was cut by 0 bases, the J end by 4 bases, with 9 bases between. The CDR3 is 14 amino acids. The germline V gene has CDR1 SGHAT and CDR2 FQNNGV. The sequenced sample was peripheral blood, obtained on day 0 of AZD1222 vaccination. The receptor was derived from an adult in good health. The V and J genes are TRBV11-2 and TRBJ1-2; TRBD1 might be the D (6 bases). The CDR3 region is CASSLDRGGYGYTF. In DNA form, the CDR3 reads TGTGCCAGCAGCTTAGACAGGGGAGGCTATGGCTACACCTTC. Full variable domain (rest looked up from reference TRBV11-2 and TRBJ1-2): EAGVAQSPRYKIIEKRQSVAFWCNPISGHATLYWYQQILGQGPKLLIQFQNNGVVDDSQLPKDRFSAERLKGVDSTLKIQPAKLEDSAVYLCASSLDRGGYGYTFGSGTRLTVV.